This T cell receptor (beta chain) was observed in a study of blood T cell repertoires in COVID-19. Overall study context: Nucleic acid was either cDNA or gDNA, and it came from T cells, B-cell-depleted T cells, or PBMCs.

This CDR3 has 12 residues. Germline CDR1 and CDR2: SGHDT and YYEEEE. TCRdb keeps only in-frame clones here, not all; method: immunoSEQ multiplex PCR. The sample gives over 25,000 clones, just over 90% of which show up once; approximately 2.5% is in the top ten. On this clone itself: Germline is not matched at one junction end, which may reflect a read error.

The sequencing sample was made of peripheral blood. This rearrangement joins TRBV5-6 to TRBJ2-3; the match to TRBD2 covers 7 bases. The origin of this receptor is a man in his forties or fifties with active COVID-19. The chain's CDR3 is CASSFGLDPQYF. The CDR3 region has the DNA TGTGCCAGCAGCTTCGGACTAGATCCGCAGTATTTT.